This T cell receptor (beta chain) stems from a study of early T cells in non-severe SARS-CoV-2 infection. Findings and limits, study-wide: CD4 and private specificities were missed by VDJdb matching, which favored anti-spike CD8 responses.

Trimming removed 0 bases from V and 7 bases from J, with 11 bases in between. The CDR3 is 15 amino acids. Per germline, CDR1 SGDLS and CDR2 YYNGEE. This clonotype was counted a single time. Its antigen remains unidentified. TCRdb independently ran MiXCR on the 5' RACE reads; one entry per CDR3 protein. The sample lists some 30,000 distinct CDR3 sequences, about 4.6% occurring once. The sample taken for sequencing was whole blood. The chain combines TRBV9 with TRBJ1-6, with D tentatively TRBD1 (5 bases). The TCR comes from an adult who was a healthcare worker with PCR-confirmed SARS-CoV-2 infection or an uninfected control (not recorded which). CDR3 loop: CASSVGGRENSPLHF. In DNA form, the CDR3 reads TGTGCCAGCAGCGTAGGTGGCAGGGAGAATTCACCCCTCCACTTT.